This T cell receptor (beta chain) was recorded in a study of blood T cell repertoires in COVID-19. Study overall: From T cells, B-cell-depleted T cells, or PBMCs came the material, which was cDNA or gDNA.

Data came from immunoSEQ multiplex PCR; TCRdb stores just in-frame clones and leaves some out. The table shows about 130,000 clones, with around 80% occurring only once. The CDR3 loop spans 14 amino acids. Germline values: CDR1 SGHNT, CDR2 YYREEE (reference sequence). Trimming cost V 0 bases and J 12 bases, with 15 bases left between them. Sequences were obtained from peripheral blood. The TCR comes from a human donor in a cohort sampled during active COVID-19. This chain joins TRBV5-4 and TRBJ1-4, with D possibly TRBD1 on 5 matching bases. Written as DNA, the CDR3 is TGTGCCAGCAGCTTGGGAGCGGGGCCTGGGGAACTGTTTTTT. Its translation: CASSLGAGPGELFF.